Sequencing of this T cell receptor (beta chain) was carried out in a study of beta chain features in type 1 diabetes. Notes on the study in general: Insertions were fewer and deletions more numerous at VDJ junctions in type 1 diabetes patients. PCR could preferentially amplify shorter templates, alike in patients and controls. The naive, central memory and Treg TCRB repertoires looked more alike in patients than they did in healthy donors. TCRB CDR3 length was moderately but significantly reduced in all four CD4+ subsets of Type 1 diabetes patients.

As every portion of the isolated RNA was reverse transcribed, the sequencing read expressed TCRB transcripts. Sequencing used immunoSEQ multiplex PCR; TCRdb keeps in-frame clones, though not all of them. Among 50,000 or so clones, roughly 40% were seen once, and the ten largest hold around 1.5%. Using CD45RO/CCR7/CD25/CD127/CD95/CD27, CD4+ naive, central memory, regulatory and stem cell-like memory cells were sorted. Concerning this clone itself: Its antigen is unknown.

Specimen: Tregs from blood. The receptor's source is a young man with type 1 diabetes.

CDR3 region: CAIRAGGAGEKLFF. The CDR3 DNA reads as TGTGCCATCCGAGCCGGGGGGGCTGGTGAAAAACTGTTTTTT. The chain links TRBV10-3 to TRBJ1-4, with D perhaps TRBD1 (6 bases). This CDR3 is 14 amino acids long. With 8 bases removed from V and 7 bases from J, the gap between germline ends came to 17 bases. The germline V gene has CDR1 ENHRY and CDR2 SYGVKD.